The source of this TCR beta chain is a study of blood T cell repertoires in COVID-19. Study as a whole: Both acute and convalescent COVID-19 samples were obtained from the United States, Italy and Spain. The analysed material was cDNA or gDNA that came from T cells, B-cell-depleted T cells, or PBMCs.

Original handling: The assay estimated nucleated cells by amplifying reference gene primers. TCRdb keeps only in-frame clones here, not all; method: immunoSEQ multiplex PCR. V and J calls and clone size follow that table, whereas D and trimming were derived from the DNA. The table shows 200,000 to 250,000 clones, with around 81% occurring only once. Sequencing was done on a sample of peripheral blood. The TCR sequence derives from a human donor in a cohort sampled during active COVID-19.

The CDR3 nucleotides are TGTGCCAGCAGTTTAATTCCCAATGTTTGGACAGGCTATGGCTACACCTTC. Its protein is CASSLIPNVWTGYGYTF. The chain links TRBV27 to TRBJ1-2, with 7 nucleotides matching TRBD1. Trimming at V came to 2 bases and at J to 4 bases, leaving 13 bases not matched to a gene. The germline V gene has CDR1 MNHEY and CDR2 SMNVEV (reference sequence). This CDR3 has 17 residues.